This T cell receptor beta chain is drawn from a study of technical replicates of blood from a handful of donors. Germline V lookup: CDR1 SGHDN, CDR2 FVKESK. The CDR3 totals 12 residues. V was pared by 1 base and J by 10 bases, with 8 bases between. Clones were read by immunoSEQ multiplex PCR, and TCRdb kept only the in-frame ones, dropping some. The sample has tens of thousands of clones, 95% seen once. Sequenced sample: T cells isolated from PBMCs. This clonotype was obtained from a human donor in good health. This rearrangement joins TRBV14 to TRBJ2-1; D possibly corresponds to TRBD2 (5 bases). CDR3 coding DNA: TGTGCCAGCAGCCAAGGAATAGCGGAGCAGTTCTTC. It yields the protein CASSQGIAEQFF.